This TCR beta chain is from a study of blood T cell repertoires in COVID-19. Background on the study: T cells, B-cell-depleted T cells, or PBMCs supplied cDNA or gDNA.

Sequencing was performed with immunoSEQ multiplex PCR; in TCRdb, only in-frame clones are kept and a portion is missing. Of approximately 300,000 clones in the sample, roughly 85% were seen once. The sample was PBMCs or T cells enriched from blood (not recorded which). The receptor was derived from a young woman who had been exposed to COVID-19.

The CDR3 coding sequence is TGTGCCAGTAGCCTATTTCCAGGGTTTTCGCCCCTCCACTTT. Translated, it gives CASSLFPGFSPLHF. V gene TRBV19 combines with J gene TRBJ1-6; a possible D gene is TRBD1 (5 bases). Looked up from germline, CDR1 is LNHDA and CDR2 is SQIVND (reference sequence). The CDR3 covers 14 residues. Trimming pared 6 bases from V and 13 bases from J, leaving 19 bases between.